This is a list of T cell receptor beta chains from one sample in a study of blood T cells in healthy people across ages. From the 5' RACE reads, TCRdb called clonotypes with MiXCR, one entry per CDR3 protein. The sample lists some 1.5 million distinct CDR3 sequences, 28% seen once, with 7.7% in the top ten. The sequenced sample consisted of blood. These TCRs come from a woman aged 25 to 39 in good health. CDR3s include the opening cysteine and the closing phenylalanine or tryptophan. The D gene is left open where the match is weak. A row's size may be missing; if present it is once, few, many or a size class.

.	TRBV12-3/TRBV12-4	TRBJ1-5	.	TGTGCCAGCAGTTTTGGCAGCTATAGCAATCAGCCCCAGCATTTT	CASSFGSYSNQPQHF
.	TRBV12-3/TRBV12-4	TRBJ2-7	.	TGTGCCAGCAGTGCCACCAGGGCCCCCTACGAGCGGTACTTC	CASSATRAPYERYF
few	TRBV20-1	TRBJ2-2	TRBD2	TGCAGTGCTCCCCGGCCGGGAGGCGGAGAGATTACCGGGGAGCTGTTTTTT	CSAPRPGGGEITGELFF
few	TRBV27	TRBJ2-5	.	TGTGCCAGCAGTTTATCCGATAATTCGGGGGCCCGGGAAACCCAGTACTTC	CASSLSDNSGARETQYF
many	TRBV28	TRBJ2-7	TRBD1	TGTGCCAGCAGCTATGGGGGGACAGGGAAACTCGAGCAGTACTTC	CASSYGGTGKLEQYF
.	TRBV6-1	TRBJ1-5	.	TGTGCCAGCCTTGCGGGGGCGGGCAATCAGCCCCAGCATTTT	CASLAGAGNQPQHF
many	TRBV28	TRBJ1-1	.	TGTGCCAGCAAGGGGTCCTCCGGACGGACTGAAGCTTTCTTT	CASKGSSGRTEAFF
.	TRBV6-6	TRBJ2-1	.	TGTGCCAGCATCGAGCCCGCGACGGTGTACAATGAGCAGTTCTTC	CASIEPATVYNEQFF
.	TRBV27	TRBJ2-1	.	TGTGCCAGCAGTTTACGGGCTGTCTCCTACAATGAGCAGTTCTTC	CASSLRAVSYNEQFF
few	TRBV20-1	TRBJ2-7	.	TGCAGTGCTAGACGGGGGGCTAGCTTTTCCGAGCAGTACTTC	CSARRGASFSEQYF
few	TRBV18	TRBJ1-2	.	TGTGCCAGCTCACCTTCTTCCCTTAACTATGGCTACACCTTC	CASSPSSLNYGYTF
few	TRBV18	TRBJ2-1	.	TGTGCCAGCTCACGGGACCGCCAAAGGAACAATGAGCAGTTCTTC	CASSRDRQRNNEQFF
.	TRBV12-3/TRBV12-4	TRBJ2-1	.	TGTACCAGCAGTTACCGGGACAATAGGCAGTTCTTC	CTSSYRDNRQFF
many	TRBV9	TRBJ2-5	TRBD2	TGTGCCAGCAGCGTCGGGACTAGCGGGGGCCAAGAGACCCAGTACTTC	CASSVGTSGGQETQYF